The rows below give T cell receptor beta chains drawn from one sample of a study of early T cells in non-severe SARS-CoV-2 infection. TCRdb recomputed calls from the 5' RACE reads with MiXCR, one row per CDR3 protein. This table holds 49,000 or so distinct CDR3 sequences, 6.5% found once. The source was whole blood, collected at baseline. These receptor sequences come from an adult who was a healthcare worker with PCR-confirmed SARS-CoV-2 infection or an uninfected control (not recorded which). Both conserved end residues are part of each CDR3. The D gene is left open where the match is weak. Size is omitted from some rows. Given values are once, few, many or a class for expanded clones.

J: TRBJ2-5
D: .
size: many
V: TRBV3-1
CDR3: CASTGTVLETQYF
DNA: TGTGCCAGCACCGGGACGGTTCTGGAGACCCAGTACTTC

J: TRBJ2-7
D: .
size: many
V: TRBV12-5
CDR3: CASGPSGSTSYEQYF
DNA: TGTGCTAGTGGACCATCAGGGAGCACTTCCTACGAGCAGTACTTC

J: TRBJ2-7
D: .
size: .
V: TRBV4-3
CDR3: CASSQDSAPTYEQYF
DNA: TGCGCCAGCAGCCAAGATAGCGCTCCCACCTACGAGCAGTACTTC

J: TRBJ2-1
D: .
size: .
V: TRBV10-3
CDR3: CAINPGSGGDNEQFF
DNA: TGTGCCATCAACCCGGGAAGCGGTGGGGACAATGAGCAGTTCTTC

J: TRBJ2-2
D: .
size: .
V: TRBV7-9
CDR3: CASSLRSGYLVTGELFF
DNA: TGTGCCAGCAGCTTAAGGTCGGGGTACCTGGTGACCGGGGAGCTGTTTTTT

J: TRBJ2-5
D: .
size: few
V: TRBV7-3
CDR3: CASSLNGERETQYF
DNA: TGTGCCAGCAGCTTAAATGGGGAGCGGGAGACCCAGTACTTC

J: TRBJ1-2
D: TRBD1
size: many
V: TRBV7-2
CDR3: CASSLEAGQYYGYTF
DNA: TGTGCCAGCAGCTTAGAAGCGGGACAGTACTATGGCTACACCTTC

J: TRBJ2-1
D: TRBD2
size: many
V: TRBV5-4
CDR3: CASSLVGAGGLYNEQFF
DNA: TGTGCCAGCAGCTTGGTCGGTGCGGGGGGATTATACAATGAGCAGTTCTTC

J: TRBJ2-3
D: TRBD2
size: .
V: TRBV19
CDR3: CASSIGGGATDTQYF
DNA: TGTGCCAGTAGTATAGGGGGGGGTGCTACAGATACGCAGTATTTT

J: TRBJ2-3
D: TRBD2
size: .
V: TRBV19
CDR3: CASSGSLAGGHPSTDTQYF
DNA: TGTGCCAGTAGTGGATCTCTAGCGGGGGGCCACCCTAGCACAGATACGCAGTATTTT

J: TRBJ2-1
D: TRBD2
size: .
V: TRBV6-5
CDR3: CASTVLAGESNEQFF
DNA: TGTGCCAGCACCGTACTAGCGGGGGAGTCTAATGAGCAGTTCTTC

J: TRBJ2-1
D: .
size: many
V: TRBV14
CDR3: CASSQADDEQFF
DNA: TGTGCCAGCAGCCAAGCTGACGATGAGCAGTTCTTC

J: TRBJ1-6
D: TRBD1
size: .
V: TRBV9
CDR3: CASSDGTAIYNSPLHF
DNA: TGTGCCAGCAGCGACGGGACAGCTATCTATAATTCACCCCTCCACTTT

J: TRBJ2-5
D: .
size: many
V: TRBV12-3/TRBV12-4
CDR3: CASSFGTPETQYF
DNA: TGTGCCAGCAGTTTCGGGACGCCAGAGACCCAGTACTTC

J: TRBJ1-1
D: .
size: few
V: TRBV6-5
CDR3: CASSYGKQAFMNTEAFF
DNA: TGTGCCAGCAGTTACGGTAAACAGGCATTTATGAACACTGAAGCTTTCTTT

J: TRBJ1-2
D: .
size: .
V: TRBV7-8
CDR3: CASSPSRRGYGYTF
DNA: TGTGCCAGCAGCCCCTCGAGAAGGGGCTATGGCTACACCTTC

J: TRBJ2-1
D: TRBD2
size: many
V: TRBV20-1
CDR3: CSASPPPGLEEGQFF
DNA: TGCAGTGCTAGTCCCCCCCCGGGACTAGAAGAGGGGCAGTTCTTC

J: TRBJ2-5
D: .
size: many
V: TRBV20-1
CDR3: CSASLEPQETQYF
DNA: TGCAGTGCTAGTTTAGAGCCACAAGAGACCCAGTACTTC

J: TRBJ2-1
D: TRBD1
size: many
V: TRBV5-6
CDR3: CASSQGTGYNEQFF
DNA: TGTGCCAGCAGCCAAGGGACAGGCTACAATGAGCAGTTCTTC

J: TRBJ2-5
D: .
size: many
V: TRBV7-2
CDR3: CASSLERVLGALETQYF
DNA: TGTGCCAGCAGCTTAGAGAGGGTTTTGGGGGCCCTAGAGACCCAGTACTTC

J: TRBJ1-5
D: .
size: .
V: TRBV5-1
CDR3: CASSLDGDSNQPQHF
DNA: TGCGCCAGCAGCTTGGACGGTGATAGCAATCAGCCCCAGCATTTT

J: TRBJ1-2
D: .
size: many
V: TRBV28
CDR3: CASSYTVRYGYTF
DNA: TGTGCCAGCAGCTACACTGTTCGGTATGGCTACACCTTC

J: TRBJ2-7
D: TRBD1
size: .
V: TRBV20-1
CDR3: CSAKGTGGSYEQYF
DNA: TGCAGTGCAAAAGGGACAGGGGGATCCTACGAGCAGTACTTC

J: TRBJ2-3
D: TRBD2
size: many
V: TRBV15
CDR3: CATSKRSGGLTDTQYF
DNA: TGTGCCACCAGCAAAAGGAGCGGGGGGCTCACAGATACGCAGTATTTT

J: TRBJ2-3
D: TRBD2
size: many
V: TRBV5-4
CDR3: CASKLELAGGADTQYF
DNA: TGTGCCAGCAAGCTTGAACTAGCGGGGGGGGCAGATACGCAGTATTTT

J: TRBJ2-1
D: TRBD1
size: many
V: TRBV6-2/TRBV6-3
CDR3: CASRGTGMNEQFF
DNA: TGTGCCTCGCGTGGGACAGGGATGAATGAGCAGTTCTTC